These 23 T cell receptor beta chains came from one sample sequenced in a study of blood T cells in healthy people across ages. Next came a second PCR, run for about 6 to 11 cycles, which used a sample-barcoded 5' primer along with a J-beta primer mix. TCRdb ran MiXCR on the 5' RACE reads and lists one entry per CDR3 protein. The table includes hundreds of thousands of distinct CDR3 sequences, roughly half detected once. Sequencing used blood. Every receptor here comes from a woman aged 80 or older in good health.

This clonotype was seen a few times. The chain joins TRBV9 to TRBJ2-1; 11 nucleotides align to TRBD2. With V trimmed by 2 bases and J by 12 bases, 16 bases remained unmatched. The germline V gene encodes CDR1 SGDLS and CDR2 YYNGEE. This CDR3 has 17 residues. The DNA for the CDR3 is TGTGCCAGCAGCGTTGGGGGGACTAGCGGACAGAACAGACGGCAGTTCTTC. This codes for CASSVGGTSGQNRRQFF.

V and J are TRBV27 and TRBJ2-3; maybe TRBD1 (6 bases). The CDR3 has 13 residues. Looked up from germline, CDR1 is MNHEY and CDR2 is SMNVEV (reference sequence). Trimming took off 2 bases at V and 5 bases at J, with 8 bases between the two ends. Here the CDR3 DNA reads TGTGCCAGCAGTTTACGGGACAAAGATACGCAGTATTTT. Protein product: CASSLRDKDTQYF.

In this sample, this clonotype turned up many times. For the CDR3, the DNA is TGTGCCAGCAGCCGCTCCCTAGCGGCCACCTACAATGAGCAGTTCTTC. This encodes CASSRSLAATYNEQFF. This chain links TRBV3-1 with TRBJ2-1; 7 nucleotides agree with TRBD2. CDR1 LGHDT and CDR2 YNNKEL come from the germline V gene (reference sequence). This CDR3 has 16 amino acids. V dropped 4 bases and J dropped 2; count of bases not matched to a gene: 8.

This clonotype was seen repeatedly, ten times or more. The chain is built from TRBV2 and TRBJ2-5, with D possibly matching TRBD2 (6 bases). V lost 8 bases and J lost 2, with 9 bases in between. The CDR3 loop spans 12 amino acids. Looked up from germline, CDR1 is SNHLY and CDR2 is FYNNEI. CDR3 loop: CASVLAQETQYF. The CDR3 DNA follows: TGTGCCAGCGTACTAGCACAAGAGACCCAGTACTTC.

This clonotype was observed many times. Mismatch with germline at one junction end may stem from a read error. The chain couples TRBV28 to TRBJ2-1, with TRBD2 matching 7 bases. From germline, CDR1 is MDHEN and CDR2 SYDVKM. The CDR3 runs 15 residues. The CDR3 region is CASSLGQGGYNEQFF. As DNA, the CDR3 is TGCGCCAGCAGCTTGGGGCAGGGAGGGTACAATGAGCAGTTCTTC.

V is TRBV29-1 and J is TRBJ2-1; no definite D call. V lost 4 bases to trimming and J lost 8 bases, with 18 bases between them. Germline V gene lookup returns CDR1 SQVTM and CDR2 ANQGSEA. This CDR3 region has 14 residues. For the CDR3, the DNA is TGCAGCGTTGTAGGTTGGTTTGGCTTGGATGAGCAGTTCTTC. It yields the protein CSVVGWFGLDEQFF.

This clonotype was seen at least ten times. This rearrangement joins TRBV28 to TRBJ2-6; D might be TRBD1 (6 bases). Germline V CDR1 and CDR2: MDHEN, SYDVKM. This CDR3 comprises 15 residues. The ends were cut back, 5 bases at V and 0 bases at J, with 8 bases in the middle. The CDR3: CASSIQGSGANVLTF. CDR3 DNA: TGTGCCAGCAGTATACAGGGCTCTGGGGCCAACGTCCTGACTTTC.

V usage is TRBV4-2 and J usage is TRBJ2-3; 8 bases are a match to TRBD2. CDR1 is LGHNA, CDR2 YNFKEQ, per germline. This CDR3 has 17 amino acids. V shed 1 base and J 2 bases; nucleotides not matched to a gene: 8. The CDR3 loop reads CASSQAAGTRFTDTQYF. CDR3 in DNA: TGTGCCAGCAGCCAAGCGGCCGGGACTAGATTCACAGATACGCAGTATTTT.

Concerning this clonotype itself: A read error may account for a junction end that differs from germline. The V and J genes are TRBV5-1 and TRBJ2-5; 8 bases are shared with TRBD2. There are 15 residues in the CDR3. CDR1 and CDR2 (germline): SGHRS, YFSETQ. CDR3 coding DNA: TGCGTCAGCAGCTTGGCCCCGGGGGGGACGGAGACCCAGTACTTC. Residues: CVSSLAPGGTETQYF. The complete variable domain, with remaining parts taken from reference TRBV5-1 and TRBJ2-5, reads KAGVTQTPRYLIKTRGQQVTLSCSPISGHRSVSWYQQTPGQGLQFLFEYFSETQRNKGNFPGRFSGRQFSNSRSEMNVSTLELGDSALYLCVSSLAPGGTETQYFGPGTRLLVL.

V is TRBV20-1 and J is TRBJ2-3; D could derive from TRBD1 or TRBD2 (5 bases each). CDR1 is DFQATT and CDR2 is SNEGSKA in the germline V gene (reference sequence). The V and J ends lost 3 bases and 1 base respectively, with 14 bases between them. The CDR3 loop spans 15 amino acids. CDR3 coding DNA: TGCAGTGCTAGTACAGGAGGTGGCGGCACAGATACGCAGTATTTT. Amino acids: CSASTGGGGTDTQYF.

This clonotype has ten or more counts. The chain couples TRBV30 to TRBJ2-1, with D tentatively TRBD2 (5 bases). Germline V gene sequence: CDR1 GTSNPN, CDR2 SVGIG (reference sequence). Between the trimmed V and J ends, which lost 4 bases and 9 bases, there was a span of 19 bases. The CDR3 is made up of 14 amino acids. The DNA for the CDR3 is TGTGCCTGGATGGTCGCCCCCGGGGTTGGTGAGCAGTTCTTC. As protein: CAWMVAPGVGEQFF.

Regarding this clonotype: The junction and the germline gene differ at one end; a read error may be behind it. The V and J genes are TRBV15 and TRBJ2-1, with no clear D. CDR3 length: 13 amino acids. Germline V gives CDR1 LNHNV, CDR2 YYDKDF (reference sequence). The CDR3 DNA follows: TGTGCCACCAGCAGAGATCCTGCCGATGAGCAGTTTTTC. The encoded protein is CATSRDPADEQFF.

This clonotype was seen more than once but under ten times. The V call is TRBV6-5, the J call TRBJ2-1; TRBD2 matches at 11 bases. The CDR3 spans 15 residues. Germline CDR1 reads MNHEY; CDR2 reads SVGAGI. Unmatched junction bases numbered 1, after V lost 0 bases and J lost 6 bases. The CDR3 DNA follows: TGTGCCAGCAGTTACTCTAGCGGGGGGGCCAATGAGCAGTTCTTC. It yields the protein CASSYSSGGANEQFF.

The CDR3 is CASSRYTDTQYF. The DNA for the CDR3 is TGTGCCAGCAGCAGGTACACAGATACGCAGTATTTT. V and J are TRBV7-2 and TRBJ2-3; no clear D. CDR1 is SGHTA and CDR2 is FQGNSA in the germline V gene. The CDR3 is made up of 12 amino acids. Trimming took 5 bases from V and 2 from J, leaving 5 bases between them.

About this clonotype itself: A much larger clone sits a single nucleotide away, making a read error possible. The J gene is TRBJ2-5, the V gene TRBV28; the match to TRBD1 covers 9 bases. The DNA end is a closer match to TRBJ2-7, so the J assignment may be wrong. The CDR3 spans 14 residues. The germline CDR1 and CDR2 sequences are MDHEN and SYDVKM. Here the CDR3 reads CAGNPGQGTYEQYF. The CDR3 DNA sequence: TGTGCCGGCAATCCGGGACAGGGTACGTACGAGCAGTACTTC.

The CDR3 sequence is CASSTRAAQETQYF. As DNA, the CDR3 is TGCGCCAGCAGCACCCGGGCCGCGCAAGAGACCCAGTACTTC. The gene calls are TRBV5-1 and TRBJ2-7; no firm D call. The J call may be mistaken, given a closer DNA end match to TRBJ2-5. The CDR3 covers 14 residues. Germline CDR1 is SGHRS and CDR2 is YFSETQ.

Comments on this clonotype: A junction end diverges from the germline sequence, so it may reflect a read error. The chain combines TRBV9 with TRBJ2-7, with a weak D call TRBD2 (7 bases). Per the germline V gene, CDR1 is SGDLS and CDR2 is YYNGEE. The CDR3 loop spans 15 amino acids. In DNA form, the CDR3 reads TGTGCCTGCAGCGTAGAGGGGGGGCCCTTTGGGGAGCAGTACTTC. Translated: CACSVEGGPFGEQYF.

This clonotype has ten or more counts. The chain's CDR3 is CATSEPTSSTDTQYF. Written as DNA, the CDR3 is TGTGCCACCAGTGAACCGACTAGCAGCACAGATACGCAGTATTTT. This chain connects TRBV24-1 to TRBJ2-3; 7 bases agree with TRBD2. There are 15 residues in the CDR3. Germline assignment: CDR1 KGHDR and CDR2 SFDVKD. J lost 0 bases, V lost 4 bases, and 3 bases had no gene match.

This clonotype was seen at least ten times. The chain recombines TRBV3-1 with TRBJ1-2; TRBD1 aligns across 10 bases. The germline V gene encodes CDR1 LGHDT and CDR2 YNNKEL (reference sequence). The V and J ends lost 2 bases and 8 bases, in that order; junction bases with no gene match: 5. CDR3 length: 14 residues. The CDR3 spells CASSQPGTGEGYTF. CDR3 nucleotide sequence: TGTGCCAGCAGCCAACCTGGGACAGGGGAAGGCTACACCTTC.

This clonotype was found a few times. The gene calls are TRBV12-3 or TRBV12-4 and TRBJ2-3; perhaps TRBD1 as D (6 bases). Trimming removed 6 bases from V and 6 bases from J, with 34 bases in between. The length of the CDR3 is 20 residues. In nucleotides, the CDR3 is TGTGCCAGCAGGATCTGGCGACAGGCGGTTGGGGGTCTAACAGTTGATACGCAGTATTTT. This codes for CASRIWRQAVGGLTVDTQYF.

The CDR3 is CASRTQTKNGYTF. The CDR3 DNA reads as TGTGCCAGCAGAACCCAAACGAAGAACGGCTACACCTTC. V is TRBV12-3 or TRBV12-4 and J is TRBJ1-2, with no clear D. Deletions cut 6 bases from V and 8 bases from J, with 16 bases between. This CDR3 region has 13 residues.

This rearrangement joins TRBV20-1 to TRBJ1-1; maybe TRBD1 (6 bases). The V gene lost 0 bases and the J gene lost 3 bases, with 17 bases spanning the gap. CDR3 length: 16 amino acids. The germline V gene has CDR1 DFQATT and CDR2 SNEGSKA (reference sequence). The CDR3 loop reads CSARDAGQGGDTEAFF. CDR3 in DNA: TGCAGTGCTAGAGATGCCGGGCAAGGGGGGGACACTGAAGCTTTCTTT.

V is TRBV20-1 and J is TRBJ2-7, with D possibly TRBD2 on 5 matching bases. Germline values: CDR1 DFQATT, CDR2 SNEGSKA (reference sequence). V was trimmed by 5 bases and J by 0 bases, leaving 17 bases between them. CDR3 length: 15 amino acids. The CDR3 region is CSAQRAELLSYEQYF. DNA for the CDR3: TGCAGTGCTCAACGAGCGGAACTCCTCTCCTACGAGCAGTACTTC.